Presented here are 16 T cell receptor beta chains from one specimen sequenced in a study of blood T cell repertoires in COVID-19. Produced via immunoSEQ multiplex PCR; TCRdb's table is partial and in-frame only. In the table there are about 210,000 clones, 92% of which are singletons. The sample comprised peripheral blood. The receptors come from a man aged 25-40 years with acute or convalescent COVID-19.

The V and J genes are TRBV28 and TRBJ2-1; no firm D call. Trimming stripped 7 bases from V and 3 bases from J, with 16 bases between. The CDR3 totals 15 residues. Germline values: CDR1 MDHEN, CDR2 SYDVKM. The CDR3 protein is CASIPLATYYNEQFF. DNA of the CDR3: TGTGCCAGCATCCCGTTAGCTACCTACTACAATGAGCAGTTCTTC.

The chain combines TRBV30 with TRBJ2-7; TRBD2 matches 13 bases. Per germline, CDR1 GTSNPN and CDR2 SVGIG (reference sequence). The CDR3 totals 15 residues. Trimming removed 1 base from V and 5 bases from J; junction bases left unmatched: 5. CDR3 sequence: CAWSAGTSGTDEQYF. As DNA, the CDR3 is TGTGCCTGGAGTGCCGGGACTAGCGGGACAGACGAGCAGTACTTC.

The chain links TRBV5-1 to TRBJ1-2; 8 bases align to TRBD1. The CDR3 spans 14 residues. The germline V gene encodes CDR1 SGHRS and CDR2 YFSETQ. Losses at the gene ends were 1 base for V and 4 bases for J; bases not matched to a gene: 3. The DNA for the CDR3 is TGCGCCAGCAGCTTGCAACAGGGGGGCTATGGCTACACCTTC. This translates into CASSLQQGGYGYTF.

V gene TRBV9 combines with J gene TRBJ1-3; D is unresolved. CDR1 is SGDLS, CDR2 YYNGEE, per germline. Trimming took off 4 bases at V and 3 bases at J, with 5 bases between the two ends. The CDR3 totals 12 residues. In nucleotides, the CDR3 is TGTGCCAGCAGCCGCAGTGGAAACACCATATATTTT. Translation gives CASSRSGNTIYF.

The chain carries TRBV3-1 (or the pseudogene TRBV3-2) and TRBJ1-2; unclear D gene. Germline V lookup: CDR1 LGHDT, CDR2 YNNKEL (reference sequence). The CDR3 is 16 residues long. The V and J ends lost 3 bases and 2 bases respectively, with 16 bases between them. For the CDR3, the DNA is TGTGCCAGCAGCCATTTAAATCGACAAGCCAACTATGGCTACACCTTC. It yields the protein CASSHLNRQANYGYTF.

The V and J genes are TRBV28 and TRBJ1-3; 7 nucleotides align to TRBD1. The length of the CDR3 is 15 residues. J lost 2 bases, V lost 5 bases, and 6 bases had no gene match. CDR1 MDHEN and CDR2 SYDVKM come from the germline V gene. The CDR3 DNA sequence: TGTGCCAGCAGTGAAACAGGGGTGACTGGAAACACCATATATTTT. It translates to CASSETGVTGNTIYF.

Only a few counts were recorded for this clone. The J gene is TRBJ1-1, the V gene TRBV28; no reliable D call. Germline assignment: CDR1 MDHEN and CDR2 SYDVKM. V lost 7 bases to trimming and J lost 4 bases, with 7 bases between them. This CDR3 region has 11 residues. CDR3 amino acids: CASTRVTEAFF. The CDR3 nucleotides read TGTGCCAGCACCCGCGTCACTGAAGCTTTCTTT.

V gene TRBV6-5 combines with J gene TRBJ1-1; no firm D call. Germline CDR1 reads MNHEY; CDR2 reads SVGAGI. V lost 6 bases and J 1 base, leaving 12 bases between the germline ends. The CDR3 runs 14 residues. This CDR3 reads CASRKDGGNTEAFF. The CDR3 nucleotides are TGTGCCAGCAGGAAGGACGGAGGGAACACTGAAGCTTTCTTT.

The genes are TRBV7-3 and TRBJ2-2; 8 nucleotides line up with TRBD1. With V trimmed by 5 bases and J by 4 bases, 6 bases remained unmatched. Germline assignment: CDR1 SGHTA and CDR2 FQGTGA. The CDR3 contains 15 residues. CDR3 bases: TGTGCCAGCAGCACGCAGGGGGCCCGCACCGGGGAGCTGTTTTTT. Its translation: CASSTQGARTGELFF.

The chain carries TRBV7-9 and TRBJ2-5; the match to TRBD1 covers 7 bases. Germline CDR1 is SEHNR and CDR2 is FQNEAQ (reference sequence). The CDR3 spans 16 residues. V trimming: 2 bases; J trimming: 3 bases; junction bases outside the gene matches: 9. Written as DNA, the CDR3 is TGTGCCAGCAGCTTAAGGGGGCATTCGACTAAAGAGACCCAGTACTTC. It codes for CASSLRGHSTKETQYF.

CDR3 loop: CASRTAPGNTIYF. The CDR3 DNA reads as TGTGCCAGCCGGACAGCCCCTGGAAACACCATATATTTT. V and J are TRBV11-2 and TRBJ1-3; D is perhaps TRBD1 (6 bases). V lost 8 bases and J 2 bases, leaving 10 bases between the germline ends. The germline V gene encodes CDR1 SGHAT and CDR2 FQNNGV. This CDR3 is built from 13 residues.

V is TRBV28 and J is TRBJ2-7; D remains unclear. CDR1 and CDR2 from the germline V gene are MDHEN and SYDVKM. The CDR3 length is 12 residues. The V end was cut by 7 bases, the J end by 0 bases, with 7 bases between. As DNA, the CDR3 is TGTGCCAGCATGAGGAGCTCCTACGAGCAGTACTTC. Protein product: CASMRSSYEQYF.

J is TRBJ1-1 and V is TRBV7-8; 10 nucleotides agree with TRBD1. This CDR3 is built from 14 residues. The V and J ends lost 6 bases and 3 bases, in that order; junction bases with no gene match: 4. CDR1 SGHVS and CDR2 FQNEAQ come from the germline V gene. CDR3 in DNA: TGTGCCAGCAGACGGACAGGGGGGGACACTGAAGCTTTCTTT. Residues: CASRRTGGDTEAFF.

Here the CDR3 DNA reads TGTGCCACCAGTGATTTCAGATATGAGCAGTTCTTC. Protein sequence: CATSDFRYEQFF. The chain carries TRBV24-1 and TRBJ2-1; D not resolved. The CDR3 is made up of 12 amino acids. Germline CDR1 and CDR2: KGHDR and SFDVKD. Trimming cost V 1 base and J 8 bases, with 5 bases left between them.

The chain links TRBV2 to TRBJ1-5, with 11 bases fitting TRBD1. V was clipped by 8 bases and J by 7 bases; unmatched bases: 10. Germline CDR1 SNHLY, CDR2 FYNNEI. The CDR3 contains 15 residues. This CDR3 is CASGGQGVIEQPQHF. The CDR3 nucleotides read TGTGCCAGCGGGGGACAGGGGGTGATAGAGCAGCCCCAGCATTTT.

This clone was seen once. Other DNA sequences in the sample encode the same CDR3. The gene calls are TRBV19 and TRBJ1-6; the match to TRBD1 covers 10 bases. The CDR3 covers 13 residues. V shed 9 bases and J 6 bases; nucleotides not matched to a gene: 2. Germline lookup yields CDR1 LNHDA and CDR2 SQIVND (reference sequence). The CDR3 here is CASRDRGNSPLHF. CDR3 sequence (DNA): TGTGCCAGCAGGGACAGGGGTAATTCACCCCTCCACTTT.